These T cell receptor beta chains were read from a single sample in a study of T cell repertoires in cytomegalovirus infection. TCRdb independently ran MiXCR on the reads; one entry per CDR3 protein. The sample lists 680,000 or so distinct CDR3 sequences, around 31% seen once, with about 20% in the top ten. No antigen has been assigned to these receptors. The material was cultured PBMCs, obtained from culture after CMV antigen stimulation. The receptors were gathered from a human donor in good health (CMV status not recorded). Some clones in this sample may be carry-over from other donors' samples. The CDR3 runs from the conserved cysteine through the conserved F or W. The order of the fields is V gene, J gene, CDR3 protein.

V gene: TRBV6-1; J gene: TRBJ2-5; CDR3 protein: CASSDLTSLWETQYF
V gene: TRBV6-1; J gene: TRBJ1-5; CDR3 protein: CASSYSSTGGDSNQPQHF
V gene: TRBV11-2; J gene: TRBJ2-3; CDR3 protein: CASTTSGGYPDTQYF
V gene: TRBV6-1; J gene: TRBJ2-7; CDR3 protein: CASSEFSGAYEQYF
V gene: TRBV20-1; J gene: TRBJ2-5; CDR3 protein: CSAPLTGEGETQYF
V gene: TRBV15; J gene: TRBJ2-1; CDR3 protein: CATSASGGAGVNEQFF
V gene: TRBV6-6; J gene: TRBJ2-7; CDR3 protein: CASSALPGAHSYEQYF
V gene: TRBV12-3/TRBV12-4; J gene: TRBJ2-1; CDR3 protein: CASSFPTLIRQNEQFF
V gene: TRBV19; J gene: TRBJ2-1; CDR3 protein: CASSILTRDRVGNEQFF
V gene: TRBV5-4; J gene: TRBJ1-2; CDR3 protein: CASSSPGTGYGTF
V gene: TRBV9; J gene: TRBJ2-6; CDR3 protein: CASSVARAGGHGANVLTF
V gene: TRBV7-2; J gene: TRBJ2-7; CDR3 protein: CASSPGGRMGYEQYF
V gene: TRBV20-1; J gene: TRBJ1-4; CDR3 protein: CSARDRRWTQALNEKLFF
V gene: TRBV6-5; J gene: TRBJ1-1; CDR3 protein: CASSTRGGVEAFF
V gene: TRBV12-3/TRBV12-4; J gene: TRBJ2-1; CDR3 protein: CASTQGLLPYNEQFF
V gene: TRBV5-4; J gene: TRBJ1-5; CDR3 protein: CASSSTGGSGNQPQHF
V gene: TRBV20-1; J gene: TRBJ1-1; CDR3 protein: CTTASGRNLNTEAFF
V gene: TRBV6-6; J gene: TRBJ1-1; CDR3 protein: CASSTNTEAFF
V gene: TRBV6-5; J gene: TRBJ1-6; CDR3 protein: CASKGGGNSPLHF
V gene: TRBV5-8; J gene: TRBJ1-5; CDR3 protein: CASSLVRLYQPQHF
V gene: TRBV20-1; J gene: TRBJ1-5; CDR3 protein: CSASNRANQPQHF
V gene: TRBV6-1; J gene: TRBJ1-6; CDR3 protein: CASRKRGPAAWDSPLHF
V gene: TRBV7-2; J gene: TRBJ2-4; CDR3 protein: CASSLSGTVKNIQYF
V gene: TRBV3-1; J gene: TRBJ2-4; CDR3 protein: CASSPTGTSHIQYF
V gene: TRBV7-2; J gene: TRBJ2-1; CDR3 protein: CASSLSGGRSDEQFF
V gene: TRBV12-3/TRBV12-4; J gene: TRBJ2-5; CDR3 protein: CASSLGDLGRETQYF
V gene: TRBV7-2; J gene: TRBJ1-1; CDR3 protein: CASSLAGQLNTEAFF
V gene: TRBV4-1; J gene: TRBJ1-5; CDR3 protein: CASSQEGLSNQPQHF
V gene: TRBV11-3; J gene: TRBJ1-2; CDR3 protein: CASSGAQGRRSYTF
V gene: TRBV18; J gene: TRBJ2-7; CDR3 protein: CASSPTANYEQYF
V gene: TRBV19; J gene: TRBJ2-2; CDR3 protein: CASSGQVAGELFF